The TCR beta chain under discussion was sequenced for a study of a mutant IDH1 vaccine in newly diagnosed glioma. Looking at the study overall: The therapy given earlier, which was standard therapy, consisted of radiotherapy, temozolomide, or both, and most of the patients received both.

General study results and limits: Vaccination induced immune responses in about 92% of patients. Changes to the top peripheral T cell clonotypes appeared unrelated to pseudoprogression.

Germline values: CDR1 MDHEN, CDR2 SYDVKM. With V trimmed by 5 bases and J by 8 bases, 12 bases remained unmatched. The CDR3 spans 14 residues. Documented time point: baseline, week 1 (first vaccination visit). Specified treatment: pre-vaccination baseline after standard-of-care therapy. Clones were read by immunoSEQ multiplex PCR, and TCRdb kept only the in-frame ones, dropping some. The repertoire consists of approximately 100,000 clones, with roughly 89% occurring once and the leading ten covering less than 0.65%. A word on this clone: Antigen: not known.

This sequence was found in a woman aged 45-59 years with glioma. The V call is TRBV28, the J call TRBJ2-7, with TRBD1 matching 7 bases. The input for sequencing was PBMCs, taken from a glioma patient treated with radiotherapy, temozolomide or both. The DNA of the CDR3 is TGTGCCAGCAGTCCAAACTGGGACAGCCTCCAGCAGTACTTC. Its protein is CASSPNWDSLQQYF.